The 4 T cell receptor beta chains presented below share a single source sample, sequenced in a study of early T cells in non-severe SARS-CoV-2 infection. MiXCR, run by TCRdb on the 5' RACE reads, gives a single entry per CDR3 protein. The sample consists of more than 95,000 distinct CDR3 sequences, under 15% of them appearing once. The sample consisted of whole blood. These TCRs come from an adult who was a healthcare worker with PCR-confirmed SARS-CoV-2 infection or an uninfected control (not recorded which).

The sample holds a few counts of this clonotype. The genes are TRBV5-4 and TRBJ2-7; the D is unclear. Germline loops: CDR1 SGHNT, CDR2 YYREEE (reference sequence). The CDR3 totals 13 residues. Trimming stripped 3 bases from V and 6 bases from J, with 13 bases between. The CDR3 is CASSSTVLGEQYF. The CDR3 bases are TGTGCCAGCAGCTCGACCGTGTTGGGCGAGCAGTACTTC.

The V gene is TRBV20-1, the J gene TRBJ2-3; TRBD2 aligns across 7 bases. V gave up 2 bases and J gave up 3 bases; unmatched junction bases: 5. The germline V gene encodes CDR1 DFQATT and CDR2 SNEGSKA (reference sequence). This CDR3 region has 14 residues. The CDR3 nucleotides are TGCAGTGCTAGATGGTCTAGCGGAACAGATACGCAGTATTTT. It yields the protein CSARWSSGTDTQYF.

The chain couples TRBV5-1 to TRBJ2-1; D is uncertain. The CDR3 has 14 amino acids. Germline CDR1 reads SGHRS; CDR2 reads YFSETQ. Trimming left V 7 bases short and J 0 bases short, with 11 bases between. Here the CDR3 DNA reads TGCGCCAGCGGGCTCGAGTCCTCCTACAATGAGCAGTTCTTC. This codes for CASGLESSYNEQFF.

This clonotype was counted only a few times. The chain links TRBV18 to TRBJ1-2; 7 bases fit TRBD1. Germline values: CDR1 KGHSH, CDR2 LQKENI. The CDR3 has 15 residues. After removal of 1 base from V and 2 bases from J, the junction contained 4 bases not matched to a gene. This chain's CDR3 is CASSPQMGQNYGYTF. The CDR3 DNA is TGTGCCAGCTCACCACAGATGGGACAGAACTATGGCTACACCTTC.